Following are 17 T cell receptor beta chains from one sample sequenced in a study of PD-L1 blockade in urothelial cancer. The protocol was immunoSEQ multiplex PCR, while the TCRdb copy is restricted to in-frame clones and leaves out a portion. The sample holds 45,000 to 60,000 clones, approximately 90% seen once. The sample was PBMCs, taken around atezolizumab (anti-PD-L1) treatment. Receptor source: a man aged 55 to 70 with urothelial cancer.

The chain employs TRBV7-2 and TRBJ1-2; D is perhaps TRBD1 (6 bases). The V gene lost 0 bases and the J gene lost 7 bases, with 15 bases spanning the gap. Germline loops: CDR1 SGHTA, CDR2 FQGNSA. The CDR3 is 15 residues long. CDR3 sequence reads: CASSLAGTGLRGYTF. The CDR3, as DNA: TGTGCCAGCAGCTTAGCGGGAACAGGGTTACGTGGCTACACCTTC.

This chain uses TRBV9 with TRBJ1-2, with TRBD1 identical over 7 bases. The junction had 12 bases not matched to a gene; V was cut back by 6 bases and J by 4 bases. The CDR3 extends over 15 amino acids. Looked up from germline, CDR1 is SGDLS and CDR2 is YYNGEE. The CDR3 loop reads CASNWGKGASYGYTF. CDR3 sequence (DNA): TGTGCCAGCAATTGGGGGAAGGGGGCGAGCTATGGCTACACCTTC.

This chain connects TRBV27 to TRBJ1-6; D perhaps matches TRBD1 (6 bases). The CDR3 is made up of 15 amino acids. Trimming stripped 2 bases from V and 9 bases from J, with 14 bases between. CDR1 and CDR2 (germline): MNHEY, SMNVEV (reference sequence). Here the CDR3 DNA reads TGTGCCAGCAGTTTAAGAGACAGGTCCCTTTCACCCCTCCACTTT. Its protein product is CASSLRDRSLSPLHF.

This clone occurred a few times. The genes are TRBV5-1 and TRBJ1-6; weak D call: TRBD1 (5 bases). Per the germline V gene, CDR1 is SGHRS and CDR2 is YFSETQ. This CDR3 has 16 amino acids. V lost 1 base and J lost 0, with 8 bases in between. CDR3 sequence (DNA): TGCGCCAGCAGCTTGCAGGGAAGCTCCTATAATTCACCCCTCCACTTT. Residues: CASSLQGSSYNSPLHF. Looking up the rest from reference TRBV5-1 and TRBJ1-6 gives the full variable domain: KAGVTQTPRYLIKTRGQQVTLSCSPISGHRSVSWYQQTPGQGLQFLFEYFSETQRNKGNFPGRFSGRQFSNSRSEMNVSTLELGDSALYLCASSLQGSSYNSPLHFGNGTRLTVT.

The chain employs TRBV6-1 and TRBJ2-3; 9 bases map to TRBD2. The ends lost 2 bases at V and 5 bases at J; junction bases unmatched: 8. Germline CDR1 reads MNHNS; CDR2 reads SASEGT. This CDR3 comprises 16 residues. CDR3 coding DNA: TGTGCCAGCAGTGAAATTTTGCGGGGGGGCGTAGATACGCAGTATTTT. This translates into CASSEILRGGVDTQYF.

The chain links TRBV28 to TRBJ2-5; tentative D call: TRBD1 (6 bases). Germline CDR1 and CDR2: MDHEN and SYDVKM. The ends were cut back, 8 bases at V and 0 bases at J, with 22 bases in the middle. This CDR3 is 17 amino acids long. CDR3 sequence: CASRNHRTAKYQETQYF. DNA of the CDR3: TGTGCCAGCCGAAACCACCGGACAGCAAAGTACCAAGAGACCCAGTACTTC.

This chain uses TRBV9 with TRBJ2-2; 9 nucleotides align to TRBD1. V dropped 4 bases and J dropped 4; count of bases not matched to a gene: 5. The germline CDR1 and CDR2 sequences are SGDLS and YYNGEE. The CDR3 is 15 residues long. The CDR3 here is CASSLRTGVTGELFF. The CDR3 DNA follows: TGTGCCAGCAGCCTCCGGACAGGGGTCACCGGGGAGCTGTTTTTT.

J is TRBJ2-3 and V is TRBV7-2; D possibly corresponds to TRBD2 (5 bases). The CDR3 consists of 16 residues. Germline values: CDR1 SGHTA, CDR2 FQGNSA. The V and J ends lost 1 base and 5 bases respectively, with 16 bases between them. The CDR3 nucleotides read TGTGCCAGCAGCTTAGGGGGAGCTGTCGGTGTAGATACGCAGTATTTT. Its protein is CASSLGGAVGVDTQYF.

The chain uses TRBV5-6 and TRBJ2-2; TRBD1 might be the D (5 bases). Germline V gene lookup returns CDR1 SGHDT and CDR2 YYEEEE. V lost 0 bases, J lost 3 bases, and 9 bases lay in between. This CDR3 spans 15 amino acids. CDR3 in amino acids: CASSLAGLDTGELFF. As DNA, the CDR3 is TGTGCCAGCAGCTTGGCAGGGCTCGACACCGGGGAGCTGTTTTTT.

The J gene is TRBJ1-3, the V gene TRBV2, with 8 bases fitting TRBD1. This CDR3 is built from 13 residues. The ends lost 6 bases at V and 4 bases at J; junction bases unmatched: 2. Germline CDR1 and CDR2: SNHLY and FYNNEI. Written as DNA, the CDR3 is TGTGCCAGCAGGGGGGACAGGGGAAACACCATATATTTT. Encoded protein: CASRGDRGNTIYF.

The chain is built from TRBV7-9 and TRBJ1-5; 7 nucleotides align to TRBD1. The CDR3 loop spans 15 amino acids. J lost 8 bases, V lost 0 bases, and 7 bases had no gene match. Per the germline V gene, CDR1 is SEHNR and CDR2 is FQNEAQ (reference sequence). The CDR3 bases are TGTGCCAGCAGCTTAGCGGGACAGTTAGCAGAGCCCCAGCATTTT. Translated: CASSLAGQLAEPQHF.

The chain carries TRBV28 and TRBJ1-5; 9 bases are a match to TRBD1. The germline CDR1 and CDR2 sequences are MDHEN and SYDVKM. The CDR3 sequence is 15 residues long. V was clipped by 6 bases and J by 0 bases; unmatched bases: 3. Here the CDR3 reads CASRRTGVSNQPQHF. The CDR3 DNA reads as TGTGCCAGCAGGCGGACAGGGGTTAGCAATCAGCCCCAGCATTTT. Drawing the rest from reference TRBV28 and TRBJ1-5, the complete variable domain is DVKVTQSSRYLVKRTGEKVFLECVQDMDHENMFWYRQDPGLGLRLIYFSYDVKMKEKGDIPEGYSVSREKKERFSLILESASTNQTSMYLCASRRTGVSNQPQHFGDGTRLSIL.

The rearrangement joins TRBV5-8 to TRBJ2-2; D is perhaps TRBD2 (5 bases). Germline assignment: CDR1 SGHTS and CDR2 YDEGEE. V was clipped by 6 bases and J by 7 bases, with 13 bases between them. This CDR3 has 13 amino acids. CDR3 residues: CASTPFRDGELFF. In DNA form, the CDR3 reads TGTGCCAGCACCCCATTCCGGGACGGGGAGCTGTTTTTT.

This sequence joins TRBV7-2 and TRBJ2-1, with TRBD2 matching over 9 bases. Trimming at V came to 3 bases and at J to 4 bases, leaving 4 bases not matched to a gene. The germline V gene has CDR1 SGHTA and CDR2 FQGNSA. This CDR3 region has 15 residues. The CDR3 sequence: CASSFSGGAYNEQFF. The CDR3 region has the DNA TGTGCCAGCAGCTTTAGCGGGGGTGCGTACAATGAGCAGTTCTTC. The full variable domain, rest sourced from reference TRBV7-2 and TRBJ2-1, is GAGVSQSPSNKVTEKGKDVELRCDPISGHTALYWYRQSLGQGLEFLIYFQGNSAPDKSGLPSDRFSAERTGGSVSTLTIQRTQQEDSAVYLCASSFSGGAYNEQFFGPGTRLTVL.

This clone was observed a single time. The chain is built from TRBV6-1 and TRBJ1-1; 7 positions match TRBD1. Germline lookup yields CDR1 MNHNS and CDR2 SASEGT. The V and J ends lost 8 bases and 1 base, in that order; junction bases with no gene match: 7. The CDR3 covers 14 residues. DNA of the CDR3: TGTGCCAGCGTCGCCGGGACAGCGAACACTGAAGCTTTCTTT. This gives the protein CASVAGTANTEAFF.

The rearrangement uses TRBV6-6 and TRBJ2-7; no reliable D call. This CDR3 is 14 amino acids long. V dropped 0 bases and J dropped 0 bases, with 6 bases sitting between them. Germline CDR1 and CDR2: MNHNY and SVGAGI (reference sequence). The CDR3 here is CASSYSGSSYEQYF. In DNA form, the CDR3 reads TGTGCCAGCAGTTACTCGGGCAGCTCCTACGAGCAGTACTTC.

The J gene is TRBJ2-1, the V gene TRBV6-4; D unclear. The CDR3 runs 16 residues. V was shortened by 0 bases and J by 3 bases, with 12 bases between the two germline ends. Germline V CDR1 and CDR2: MRHNA, SNTAGT. The CDR3 DNA reads as TGTGCCAGCAGTGACTCATTTTCTAGGTTCTACAATGAGCAGTTCTTC. As protein: CASSDSFSRFYNEQFF.